This T cell receptor beta chain was sequenced during a study of T cell responses to AZD1222 COVID-19 vaccine (dated by TCRdb to the early 2020s). Some background on the complete study: Because spike-specific TCR depth and breadth did not differ between the two schedules, AZD1222 recipients who got a second dose at roughly 4 weeks were pooled with those who got a second dose at roughly 12 weeks. TCR sequencing covered some 250 trial participants: roughly 200 given two doses of AZD1222 and about 26 given two doses of MenACWY control vaccine. Trial participants were enrolled by age into 18-55, 56-69 and 70-plus year subgroups, with around 140, 26 and 57 TCR-sequenced participants respectively. The research as a whole found: After two AZD1222 doses, both the breadth and the depth of spike-specific TCRs were significantly higher than at day 0 and than in MenACWY recipients. Only a handful of AZD1222 recipients were SARS-CoV-2 seropositive at baseline, limiting conclusions about previously exposed vaccinees. The 56-69-year group was small, and its depth increase did not reach significance, likely because of low power. Reportedly, almost half of the unique spike-specific TCRs recognized epitopes lying outside the regions that are mutated in the B.1.351 and B.1.1.7 variants. Because no samples from the day 14 peak response were available, repertoires could be characterized only after the peak T cell response. Vaccine-associated CD4 TCRs spanned the whole spike protein, with dominant responses in regions 160-218 and 743-854. Participants were mostly white British and included more females than males, and it was suggested by the authors that clonal diversity may have been underestimated.

The CDR3 regions of human TCRbeta chains were subjected to immunosequencing. Turning to the authors' computational methods: Repertoire TCRs were matched against a reference library of SARS-CoV-2-specific TCRs generated with the MIRA antigen-specificity platform. Breadth was defined as the fraction of unique TCRs that were SARS-CoV-2-associated. Depth was defined as the fraction of total T cells that were SARS-CoV-2-associated. Using the MIRA data, each spike-specific TCR was mapped to the spike region that the TCR reacts to and placed in a CD4 or CD8 class. Log10-transformed breadth and depth values were compared by one-way ANOVA with Sidak's multiple comparisons tests. TCRdb mirrors the immuneACCESS table, restricted to in-frame sequences. Some clones are absent from its copies; in checked studies, under half trace to an unresolved V gene, and the reason for the others is unknown. That table supplies the V and J calls and clone size; D and trimming were determined from the DNA. This sample is represented by under 150,000 clones; 70% to 90% of them were singletons. Of the sample, about 2.4% falls within the top ten clones.

Taken from cysteine to phenylalanine, the CDR3 has 14 residues. CDR3 DNA is the only sequence kept; it has 42 bases, read in frame from the first base. CDR1 and CDR2 are drawn from the germline V gene: SGHRS, YFSETQ. A distance of 12 bases separates the germline ends of V and J, which lose 0 bases and 9 bases respectively. About this clone itself: Its recognized antigen is unknown. There are no base qualities to consult, and no much larger clone falls within one base.

The time point label corresponds to: baseline before first vaccination. Vaccinee samples came from UK trials COV001 and COV002, including a single-blind randomized controlled phase 2/3 trial of AZD1222 (ChAdOx1 nCoV-19) in healthy adults. For TCRbeta chain sequencing, PBMC samples from trial participants were taken at day 0 and at day 28 after the second dose. Sequenced material: peripheral blood, taken on day 0 of AZD1222 vaccination. The TCR originated in an adult in good health. The rearranged chain carries TRBV5-1 and TRBJ2-2; confidence is insufficient to name the D gene. This receptor has the CDR3 CASSLAGSTWELFF. The DNA sequence is TGCGCCAGCAGCTTGGCCGGGTCCACATGGGAGCTGTTTTTT.